This TCR beta chain was sequenced in a study of identical twins. TCRdb reanalysed the 5' RACE reads using MiXCR and keeps one entry per CDR3 protein. The sample gives 350,000 to 600,000 distinct CDR3 sequences, approximately 15% of which show up once; 0.52% is in the top ten. V was pared by 0 bases and J by 4 bases, with 15 bases between. The CDR3 covers 16 residues. Germline V gene lookup returns CDR1 LNHNV and CDR2 YYDKDF (reference sequence). A further study also used this sample, focusing on yellow fever vaccine responses in identical twins.

V gene TRBV15 combines with J gene TRBJ2-5, with a possible D match to TRBD1 (6 bases). The receptor was derived from a woman aged 18 to 35 in good health. Sequenced sample: CD4+ T cells sorted from blood. CDR3 sequence: CATSRDGTGPGETQYF. The CDR3 coding sequence is TGTGCCACCAGCAGAGATGGAACAGGGCCGGGAGAGACCCAGTACTTC.